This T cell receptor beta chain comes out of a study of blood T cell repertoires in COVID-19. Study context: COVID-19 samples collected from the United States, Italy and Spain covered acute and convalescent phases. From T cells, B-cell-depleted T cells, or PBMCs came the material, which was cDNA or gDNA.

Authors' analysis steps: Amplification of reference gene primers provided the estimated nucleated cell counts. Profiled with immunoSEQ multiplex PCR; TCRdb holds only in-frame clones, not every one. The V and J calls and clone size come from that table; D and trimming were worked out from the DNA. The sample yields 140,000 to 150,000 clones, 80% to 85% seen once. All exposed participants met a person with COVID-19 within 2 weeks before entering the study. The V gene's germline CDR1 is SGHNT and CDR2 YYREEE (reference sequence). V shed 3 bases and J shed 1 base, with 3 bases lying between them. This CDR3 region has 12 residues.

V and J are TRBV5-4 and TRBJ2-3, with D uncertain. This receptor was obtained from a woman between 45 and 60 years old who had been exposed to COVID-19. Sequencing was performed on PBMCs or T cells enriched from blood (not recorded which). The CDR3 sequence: CASSSGTDTQYF. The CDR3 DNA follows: TGTGCCAGCAGCTCAGGCACAGATACGCAGTATTTT.